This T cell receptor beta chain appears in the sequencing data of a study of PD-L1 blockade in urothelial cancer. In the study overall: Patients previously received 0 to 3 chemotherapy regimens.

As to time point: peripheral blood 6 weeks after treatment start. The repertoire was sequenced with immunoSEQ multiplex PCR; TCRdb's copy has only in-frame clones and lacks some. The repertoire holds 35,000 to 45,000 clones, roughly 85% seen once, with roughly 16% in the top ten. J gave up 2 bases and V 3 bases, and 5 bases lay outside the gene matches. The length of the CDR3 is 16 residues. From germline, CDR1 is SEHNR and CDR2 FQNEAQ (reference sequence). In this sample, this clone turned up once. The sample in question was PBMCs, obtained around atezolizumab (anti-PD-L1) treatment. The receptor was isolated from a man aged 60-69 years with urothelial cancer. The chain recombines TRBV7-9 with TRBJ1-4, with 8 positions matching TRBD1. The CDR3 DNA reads TGTGCCAGCAGCTTCCCCACAGGGGGGACTAATGAAAAACTGTTTTTT. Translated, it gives CASSFPTGGTNEKLFF.